A single sample is the source of the 25 T cell receptor beta chains below, sequenced in a study of CD8 T cells in Susac syndrome. Random hexamers were used to reverse transcribe an amount of 0.5 to 1 ug RNA. Each CDR3 protein is one row after TCRdb ran MiXCR on the immunoSEQ multiplex PCR reads. The table includes about 85,000 distinct CDR3 sequences, approximately 95% detected once. Sequencing was done on a sample of CD8+ T cells from PBMCs. Receptors were obtained from a human donor with Susac syndrome.

This sequence joins TRBV3-1 and TRBJ2-5, with 8 bases lining up with TRBD1. The germline CDR1 and CDR2 sequences are LGHDT and YNNKEL (reference sequence). J was trimmed by 2 bases and V by 4 bases; bases with no gene match: 9. This CDR3 has 16 residues. This CDR3 is CASSPWGQEDQETQYF. The CDR3 DNA reads as TGTGCCAGCAGCCCGTGGGGACAGGAGGATCAAGAGACCCAGTACTTC.

This chain connects TRBV6-6 to TRBJ1-5, with D uncertain. CDR1 and CDR2 from the germline V gene are MNHNY and SVGAGI (reference sequence). This CDR3 region has 11 residues. Trimming took off 6 bases at V and 6 bases at J, with 6 bases between the two ends. The CDR3 loop reads CASRGSQPQHF. For the CDR3, the DNA is TGTGCCAGCAGAGGAAGTCAGCCCCAGCATTTT.

The rearrangement uses TRBV20-1 and TRBJ2-1; 9 nucleotides match TRBD2. CDR1 is DFQATT and CDR2 is SNEGSKA in the germline V gene (reference sequence). The CDR3 extends over 13 amino acids. V shed 4 bases and J 7 bases; nucleotides not matched to a gene: 5. DNA of the CDR3: TGCAGTGCTATCGGACTAGCGTCGAATGAGCAGTTCTTC. It encodes CSAIGLASNEQFF.

V and J are TRBV7-8 and TRBJ1-1; no definite D call. The CDR3 is 13 amino acids. CDR1 is SGHVS, CDR2 FQNEAQ, per germline. V gave up 3 bases and J gave up 1 base, with 6 bases separating them. CDR3: CASSFSENTEAFF. The CDR3 nucleotides are TGTGCCAGCAGCTTCTCTGAGAACACTGAAGCTTTCTTT.

This chain uses TRBV13 with TRBJ2-4; D not resolved. This CDR3 comprises 15 residues. Trimming cost V 4 bases and J 0 bases, with 10 bases left between them. CDR1 is PRHDT, CDR2 FYEKMQ, per germline (reference sequence). CDR3 coding DNA: TGTGCCAGCAGCTCTACAGCGCTAGCCAAAAACATTCAGTACTTC. This gives the protein CASSSTALAKNIQYF.

This rearrangement joins TRBV4-1 to TRBJ2-7; D gene unclear. V lost 0 bases, J lost 2 bases, and 5 bases lay in between. Germline CDR1 reads MGHRA; CDR2 reads YSYEKL. The CDR3 is 13 amino acids. The CDR3 sequence: CASSQESAYEQYF. The CDR3 nucleotides are TGCGCCAGCAGCCAAGAGTCAGCCTACGAGCAGTACTTC.

The rearrangement uses TRBV6-2 or TRBV6-3 and TRBJ2-7; 8 nucleotides line up with TRBD2. The CDR3 loop spans 15 amino acids. J lost 5 bases, V lost 0 bases, and 6 bases had no gene match. Germline V lookup: CDR1 MNHEY, CDR2 SVGEGT. The CDR3 DNA reads as TGTGCCAGCAGTTACTCCCGGGAGGGCCCCCACGAGCAGTACTTC. This translates into CASSYSREGPHEQYF.

This chain links TRBV4-3 with TRBJ2-6; TRBD1 agrees at 7 bases. The V gene's germline CDR1 is LGHNA and CDR2 YSLEER. The trim removed 3 bases at V and 3 bases at J, leaving 2 bases unmatched. This CDR3 has 15 residues. CDR3 coding DNA: TGCGCCAGCAGCCACGACAGGGTTGGGGCCAACGTCCTGACTTTC. It is translated as CASSHDRVGANVLTF.

V usage is TRBV7-9 and J usage is TRBJ2-7, with TRBD1 identical over 8 bases. CDR1 and CDR2 (germline): SEHNR, FQNEAQ (reference sequence). The CDR3 has 14 residues. J was trimmed by 6 bases and V by 6 bases; bases with no gene match: 10. CDR3 residues: CASSSPDRGFEQYF. The CDR3 nucleotides are TGTGCCAGCAGTTCCCCCGACAGGGGCTTCGAGCAGTACTTC. Complete variable domain (other parts from reference TRBV7-9 and TRBJ2-7): DTGVSQNPRHKITKRGQNVTFRCDPISEHNRLYWYRQTLGQGPEFLTYFQNEAQLEKSRLLSDRFSAERPKGSFSTLEIQRTEQGDSAMYLCASSSPDRGFEQYFGPGTRLTVT.

Comments on this clonotype: One end of the junction fails to match germline, which may point to a read error. The chain is built from TRBV7-7 and TRBJ2-1; D is possibly TRBD2 (6 bases). Germline loops: CDR1 SSHAT, CDR2 FNYEAQ (reference sequence). The CDR3 loop spans 14 amino acids. The chain's CDR3 is CASSWSGANNEQFF. CDR3 nucleotides: TGTGCTAGCAGCTGGTCGGGAGCGAACAATGAGCAGTTCTTC. The entire variable domain, with the rest obtained from reference TRBV7-7 and TRBJ2-1, is as follows: GAGVSQSPRYKVTKRGQDVTLRCDPISSHATLYWYQQALGQGPEFLTYFNYEAQPDKSGLPSDRFSAERPEGSISTLTIQRTEQRDSAMYRCASSWSGANNEQFFGPGTRLTVL.

This rearrangement joins TRBV5-4 to TRBJ2-1; D is unresolved. V was trimmed by 0 bases and J by 5 bases, leaving 12 bases between them. The CDR3 totals 15 residues. Germline-derived CDR1 and CDR2 are SGHNT and YYREEE (reference sequence). The CDR3 DNA sequence: TGTGCCAGCAGCTTGGGTCCGGCGGCCAACAATGAGCAGTTCTTC. This sequence encodes CASSLGPAANNEQFF.

The count of this clonotype is one. The J gene is TRBJ1-3, the V gene TRBV7-9; D gene unclear. The CDR3 length is 14 residues. Germline-derived CDR1 and CDR2 are SEHNR and FQNEAQ (reference sequence). The germline V and J ends were trimmed by 5 bases and 0 bases, with 8 bases remaining between them. For the CDR3, the DNA is TGTGCCAGCAGCGCCGAGAGCTCTGGAAACACCATATATTTT. Translating it yields CASSAESSGNTIYF.

J is TRBJ2-7 and V is TRBV24-1, with D perhaps matching TRBD1 (5 bases). This CDR3 region has 11 residues. Trimming cost V 6 bases and J 6 bases, with 8 bases left between them. The germline V gene encodes CDR1 KGHDR and CDR2 SFDVKD. CDR3 amino acids: CATSFGAEQYF. The DNA of the CDR3 is TGTGCCACCAGTTTTGGGGCCGAGCAGTACTTC.

The J gene is TRBJ2-1, the V gene TRBV5-1, with TRBD2 matching over 11 bases. The CDR3 spans 21 residues. The germline gives CDR1 SGHRS, CDR2 YFSETQ. J was trimmed by 0 bases and V by 0 bases; bases with no gene match: 14. The CDR3 is CASSLAVAGGPSLSSYNEQFF. The CDR3 DNA is TGCGCCAGCAGCTTGGCAGTAGCGGGAGGGCCGTCCCTTAGCTCCTACAATGAGCAGTTCTTC.

The rearrangement joins TRBV5-1 to TRBJ2-7; 10 nucleotides match TRBD1. Germline V gene lookup returns CDR1 SGHRS and CDR2 YFSETQ. This CDR3 has 14 residues. V lost 4 bases and J lost 4; bases outside the gene matches: 5. The CDR3 here is CASSEGQGLYEQYF. The CDR3 bases are TGCGCCAGCAGCGAGGGACAGGGGTTATACGAGCAGTACTTC.

The rearrangement links TRBV7-9 to TRBJ1-4, with 10 positions matching TRBD1. This CDR3 is built from 15 residues. Germline V gives CDR1 SEHNR, CDR2 FQNEAQ (reference sequence). The junction had 5 bases not matched to a gene; V was cut back by 4 bases and J by 6 bases. CDR3 sequence: CASSSPGTGDEKLFF. CDR3 DNA: TGTGCCAGCAGCTCACCCGGGACAGGGGATGAAAAACTGTTTTTT.

The chain joins TRBV7-9 to TRBJ2-1; TRBD2 matches at 8 bases. The CDR3 covers 18 residues. Unmatched junction bases numbered 17, after V lost 0 bases and J lost 10 bases. The germline V gene encodes CDR1 SEHNR and CDR2 FQNEAQ (reference sequence). The CDR3 here is CASSLAGAAVGLGQEQFF. As DNA, the CDR3 is TGTGCCAGCAGCTTAGCGGGTGCGGCGGTGGGACTAGGGCAGGAGCAGTTCTTC. The entire variable domain, with the rest obtained from reference TRBV7-9 and TRBJ2-1, is as follows: DTGVSQNPRHKITKRGQNVTFRCDPISEHNRLYWYRQTLGQGPEFLTYFQNEAQLEKSRLLSDRFSAERPKGSFSTLEIQRTEQGDSAMYLCASSLAGAAVGLGQEQFFGPGTRLTVL.

This chain uses TRBV5-6 with TRBJ2-1; D possibly corresponds to TRBD2 (6 bases). There are 13 residues in the CDR3. V lost 4 bases and J lost 2, with 7 bases in between. Germline CDR1 is SGHDT and CDR2 is YYEEEE. The CDR3 DNA reads TGTGCCAGCAGCCCGGGGGCCTACAATGAGCAGTTCTTC. Protein product: CASSPGAYNEQFF.

The CDR3 sequence is CASLGQGARYEQYF. The DNA for the CDR3 is TGTGCCAGCCTGGGACAGGGGGCGCGGTACGAGCAGTACTTC. J is TRBJ2-7 and V is TRBV2, with 12 bases matching TRBD1. Trimming took 8 bases from V and 4 from J; bases not matched to a gene: 6. The CDR3 totals 14 residues. Germline values: CDR1 SNHLY, CDR2 FYNNEI.

This clonotype appeared a single time. The chain is built from TRBV12-3 or TRBV12-4 and TRBJ2-7; the match to TRBD1 covers 8 bases. The V gene end was trimmed by 10 bases and the J gene end by 5 bases; junction bases not matched to a gene: 10. The CDR3 has 13 amino acids. The CDR3 DNA is TGTGCCATCTCCGGGACAGGTGTCCACGAGCAGTACTTC. It yields the protein CAISGTGVHEQYF.

Details on this clonotype: At one end, the junction sequence differs from germline, possibly due to a read error. CDR3 in amino acids: CASSLGLAGMETQYF. The CDR3 region has the DNA TGTGCTAGCAGCTTGGGACTAGCGGGGATGGAGACCCAGTACTTC. The chain recombines TRBV7-7 with TRBJ2-5, with 13 bases fitting TRBD2. Germline loops: CDR1 SSHAT, CDR2 FNYEAQ (reference sequence). CDR3 length: 15 residues.

This chain joins TRBV12-3 or TRBV12-4 and TRBJ2-2, with D unresolved. The length of the CDR3 is 14 residues. V gave up 3 bases and J gave up 2 bases, with 7 bases separating them. The CDR3 DNA reads TGTGCCAGCAGTTTCCGCACAAACACCGGGGAGCTGTTTTTT. Translation: CASSFRTNTGELFF.

The J gene is TRBJ2-2, the V gene TRBV5-4; D gene uncertain. V was cut by 3 bases and J by 4 bases, with 10 bases left in between. CDR1 and CDR2 (germline): SGHNT, YYREEE (reference sequence). This CDR3 is 14 amino acids long. CDR3 amino acids: CASSSGPGTGELFF. The CDR3, as DNA: TGTGCCAGCAGCTCCGGACCCGGCACCGGGGAGCTGTTTTTT.

The V and J genes are TRBV11-1 and TRBJ2-6; D is possibly TRBD2 (6 bases). This CDR3 is 20 amino acids long. V was trimmed by 1 base and J by 0 bases, leaving 19 bases between them. From germline, CDR1 is SGHAT and CDR2 FQDESV (reference sequence). CDR3 DNA sequence: TGTGCCAGCAGCTTAGTTGTAGGAACAGGACTACTCTCTGGGGCCAACGTCCTGACTTTC. Encoded protein: CASSLVVGTGLLSGANVLTF.

The chain recombines TRBV4-2 with TRBJ2-1, with 7 nucleotides matching TRBD1. CDR3 length: 15 residues. The V and J ends lost 2 bases and 6 bases, in that order; junction bases with no gene match: 7. CDR1 is LGHNA and CDR2 is YNFKEQ in the germline V gene. The CDR3 DNA sequence: TGTGCCAGCAGCCAACAGGGGGACCCTTCCAATGAGCAGTTCTTC. It is translated as CASSQQGDPSNEQFF.